This passage covers 27 T cell receptor beta chains from one sample sequenced in a study of technical replicates of blood from a few donors listed by TCRdb under 2017. Preparation of the library involved the immunoSEQ multiplex PCR assay. TCRdb obtained this table from immuneACCESS and retained in-frame rearrangements with V and J assigned. These tables miss some clones; where compared with another copy, unresolved V genes account for less than half of the shortfall, and the remainder is unexplained. This sample has 77,000 or so clones in its table, and roughly 90% of those were observed once. The top ten constitute around 0.41% of the sample. Sequenced: T cells isolated from PBMCs. The receptors were sampled from a human donor in good health.

The J gene is TRBJ2-5, the V gene TRBV5-4; D possibly corresponds to TRBD2 (6 bases). Germline V lookup: CDR1 SGHNT, CDR2 YYREEE (reference sequence). Trimming cost V 3 bases and J 5 bases, with 20 bases left between them. The CDR3 extends over 16 amino acids. CDR3 sequence (DNA): TGTGCCAGCAGCTCAGGGAGGATAGCGGAGGGGGAGACCCAGTACTTC. This codes for CASSSGRIAEGETQYF.

This clone occurred once. CDR3 coding DNA: TGTGCCAGCAGTTACTGGAGGGTGAGGGCGAACACTGAAGCTTTCTTT. Its translation: CASSYWRVRANTEAFF. The J gene is TRBJ1-1, the V gene TRBV6-5; D remains ambiguous. V shed 1 base and J shed 1 base, with 13 bases lying between them. Germline loops: CDR1 MNHEY, CDR2 SVGAGI. The length of the CDR3 is 16 residues.

This clone was found once. The CDR3 DNA sequence: TGTGCCAGCAGTTACTCGAATTTCGGGTATGGGCAGTACTTC. Its translation: CASSYSNFGYGQYF. The V gene is TRBV6-5, the J gene TRBJ2-7; D remains ambiguous. Germline V lookup: CDR1 MNHEY, CDR2 SVGAGI. The CDR3 is made up of 14 amino acids. V was trimmed by 0 bases and J by 9 bases, leaving 15 bases between them.

The chain couples TRBV5-1 to TRBJ2-3; 7 nucleotides agree with TRBD2. CDR3 length: 17 residues. V lost 2 bases and J lost 4; bases outside the gene matches: 13. Germline CDR1 is SGHRS and CDR2 is YFSETQ. CDR3 DNA sequence: TGCGCCAGCAGCTTTTCCACCGCGGGAGAATATGCAGATACGCAGTATTTT. It specifies CASSFSTAGEYADTQYF.

The chain uses TRBV28 and TRBJ1-2; 7 bases line up with TRBD1. Germline lookup yields CDR1 MDHEN and CDR2 SYDVKM. The length of the CDR3 is 13 residues. V lost 3 bases and J lost 8; bases outside the gene matches: 6. This CDR3 is CASSLRQGFGYTF. DNA for the CDR3: TGTGCCAGCAGTTTGAGACAGGGTTTCGGCTACACCTTC.

The rearrangement joins TRBV7-9 to TRBJ1-5; tentatively, D is TRBD1 (5 bases). The CDR3 is 15 amino acids. Germline values: CDR1 SEHNR, CDR2 FQNEAQ (reference sequence). Trimming took off 3 bases at V and 5 bases at J, with 14 bases between the two ends. The CDR3: CASSLGGAGHQPQHF. CDR3 in DNA: TGTGCCAGCAGCTTGGGTGGGGCAGGGCATCAGCCCCAGCATTTT.

The V and J genes are TRBV28 and TRBJ2-1; 9 nucleotides line up with TRBD2. The germline V gene encodes CDR1 MDHEN and CDR2 SYDVKM. This CDR3 comprises 16 residues. V was pared by 6 bases and J by 3 bases, with 9 bases of the junction left unmatched. For the CDR3, the DNA is TGTGCCAGCAGCTCGTCGGGACTAGCAAGCTACAATGAGCAGTTCTTC. This codes for CASSSSGLASYNEQFF.

The genes are TRBV30 and TRBJ1-2; TRBD1 is a possible D gene (5 bases). Trimming removed 2 bases at V and 5 bases at J, with 21 bases between. This CDR3 contains 16 residues. Looked up from germline, CDR1 is GTSNPN and CDR2 is SVGIG (reference sequence). As DNA, the CDR3 is TGTGCCTGGAGTTACGGATCAGGGATATGGTTATATGGCTACACCTTC. Its translation is CAWSYGSGIWLYGYTF.

The CDR3 reads CASSESSYEQYF. CDR3 sequence (DNA): TGTGCCAGCTCGGAGAGCTCCTACGAGCAGTACTTC. This chain uses TRBV6-6 with TRBJ2-7; D gene ambiguous. The V end was cut by 8 bases, the J end by 0 bases, with 8 bases between. CDR3 length equals 12 residues. Germline assignment: CDR1 MNHNY and CDR2 SVGAGI (reference sequence).

The chain links TRBV6-4 to TRBJ1-2; no clear D gene. Germline-derived CDR1 and CDR2 are MRHNA and SNTAGT. Trimming left V 1 base short and J 1 base short, with 10 bases between. This CDR3 has 15 amino acids. The chain's CDR3 is CASSDWAVGNYGYTF. CDR3 in DNA: TGTGCCAGCAGTGACTGGGCTGTCGGTAACTATGGCTACACCTTC.

This clone turned up a few times. The sample contains more than one DNA sequence encoding this CDR3. This chain connects TRBV6-5 to TRBJ1-1; D remains ambiguous. V lost 0 bases, J lost 1 base, and 6 bases lay in between. Germline V gives CDR1 MNHEY, CDR2 SVGAGI. This CDR3 is built from 14 residues. The CDR3 region has the DNA TGTGCCAGCAGTTACTCTCGGGGGAACACTGAAGCTTTCTTT. Its translation is CASSYSRGNTEAFF.

This clone was observed a handful of times. The CDR3 coding sequence is TGTGCCTATGACAGGGGTATCTTAACTGAAGCTTTCTTT. As protein: CAYDRGILTEAFF. This chain connects TRBV30 to TRBJ1-1; TRBD1 aligns across 8 bases. Germline CDR1 and CDR2: GTSNPN and SVGIG (reference sequence). J lost 5 bases, V lost 7 bases, and 9 bases had no gene match. The CDR3 is 13 amino acids. Looking up the rest from reference TRBV30 and TRBJ1-1 gives the full variable domain: SQTIHQWPATLVQPVGSPLSLECTVEGTSNPNLYWYRQAAGRGLQLLFYSVGIGQISSEVPQNLSASRPQDRQFILSSKKLLLSDSGFYLCAYDRGILTEAFFGQGTRLTVV.

This clone showed up just once. The chain couples TRBV9 to TRBJ2-5; 7 positions agree with TRBD1. J gave up 2 bases and V 7 bases, and 11 bases lay outside the gene matches. From germline, CDR1 is SGDLS and CDR2 YYNGEE. The CDR3 is made up of 15 amino acids. CDR3 amino acids: CASATGEMGQETQYF. The CDR3 DNA reads as TGTGCCAGCGCAACAGGGGAAATGGGGCAAGAGACCCAGTACTTC.

The chain recombines TRBV7-9 with TRBJ1-2; 7 positions agree with TRBD1. The ends lost 0 bases at V and 8 bases at J; junction bases unmatched: 6. CDR3 length: 14 amino acids. Germline lookup yields CDR1 SEHNR and CDR2 FQNEAQ (reference sequence). For the CDR3, the DNA is TGTGCCAGCAGCTTAGCGCTGACAGGGATAGGCTACACCTTC. Its translation is CASSLALTGIGYTF.

DNA for the CDR3: TGTGCCAGCAGTTACTCTTTAGAGGGATTGGGCTACACCTTC. The encoded protein is CASSYSLEGLGYTF. This chain connects TRBV6-5 to TRBJ1-2, with no clear D. With 0 bases removed from V and 8 bases from J, the gap between germline ends came to 13 bases. Germline V gene lookup returns CDR1 MNHEY and CDR2 SVGAGI. The CDR3 is made up of 14 amino acids.

This chain uses TRBV19 with TRBJ2-5; TRBD1 agrees at 8 bases. The V gene end was trimmed by 3 bases and the J gene end by 5 bases; junction bases not matched to a gene: 5. This CDR3 is 14 amino acids long. CDR1 and CDR2 (germline): LNHDA, SQIVND (reference sequence). In DNA, the CDR3 is TGTGCCAGTAGTATTGCAGGGGGCCATGAGACCCAGTACTTC. Its translation: CASSIAGGHETQYF.

The chain uses TRBV23-1 and TRBJ1-3; D unclear. TRBV23-1 qualifies as an ORF whose function is uncertain. V lost 4 bases and J 0 bases, leaving 13 bases between the germline ends. This CDR3 is 16 amino acids long. The DNA of the CDR3 is TGCGCCAGCAGTCGAACGGGGATATACTCTGGAAACACCATATATTTT. It encodes CASSRTGIYSGNTIYF.

The chain employs TRBV7-9 and TRBJ2-7; D possibly corresponds to TRBD1 (6 bases). The V gene lost 4 bases and the J gene lost 0 bases, with 7 bases spanning the gap. This CDR3 region has 13 residues. Germline CDR1 is SEHNR and CDR2 is FQNEAQ (reference sequence). The CDR3 sequence: CASSWDNSYEQYF. As DNA, the CDR3 is TGTGCCAGCAGCTGGGACAACTCCTACGAGCAGTACTTC. Filled out from reference TRBV7-9 and TRBJ2-7, the complete variable domain reads DTGVSQNPRHKITKRGQNVTFRCDPISEHNRLYWYRQTLGQGPEFLTYFQNEAQLEKSRLLSDRFSAERPKGSFSTLEIQRTEQGDSAMYLCASSWDNSYEQYFGPGTRLTVT.

In DNA form, the CDR3 reads TGTGCCAGCAGCAAAGAAGAAGACAGACACCATGGCTACACCTTC. This sequence encodes CASSKEEDRHHGYTF. The chain has TRBV21-1 and TRBJ1-2; the table assigns TRBD1, which was not confirmed against the DNA. TRBV21-1 is a documented pseudogene. The CDR3 runs 15 residues.

This rearrangement joins TRBV6-5 to TRBJ2-1, with D perhaps TRBD2 (6 bases). Trimming stripped 0 bases from V and 4 bases from J, with 10 bases between. The V gene's germline CDR1 is MNHEY and CDR2 SVGAGI. CDR3 length: 15 residues. This CDR3 is CASSYSIRGYNEQFF. Written as DNA, the CDR3 is TGTGCCAGCAGTTACTCGATCCGGGGGTACAATGAGCAGTTCTTC.

This chain connects TRBV5-1 to TRBJ1-2, with 7 nucleotides matching TRBD1. CDR3 length: 13 residues. Germline assignment: CDR1 SGHRS and CDR2 YFSETQ. V was pared by 0 bases and J by 8 bases, with 4 bases of the junction left unmatched. The CDR3 here is CASSLGGTVGYTF. The CDR3 DNA reads as TGCGCCAGCAGCTTGGGGGGGACAGTCGGCTACACCTTC.

This sequence joins TRBV9 and TRBJ2-7; maybe TRBD1 (6 bases). V lost 4 bases and J 5 bases, leaving 13 bases between the germline ends. Germline CDR1 is SGDLS and CDR2 is YYNGEE. The CDR3 sequence is 13 residues long. The chain's CDR3 is CASSFGHRDEQYF. The CDR3 DNA reads TGTGCCAGCAGCTTTGGGCACAGGGACGAGCAGTACTTC.

The chain carries TRBV19 and TRBJ1-5; 8 nucleotides align to TRBD1. V trimming: 3 bases; J trimming: 3 bases; junction bases outside the gene matches: 10. The germline V gene has CDR1 LNHDA and CDR2 SQIVND (reference sequence). The CDR3 is 17 residues long. The CDR3 here is CASSIRQGARNNQPQHF. The CDR3 DNA follows: TGTGCCAGTAGTATTCGTCAGGGGGCGCGAAACAATCAGCCCCAGCATTTT. The whole variable domain, filled in from reference TRBV19 and TRBJ1-5, reads DGGITQSPKYLFRKEGQNVTLSCEQNLNHDAMYWYRQDPGQGLRLIYYSQIVNDFQKGDIAEGYSVSREKKESFPLTVTSAQKNPTAFYLCASSIRQGARNNQPQHFGDGTRLSIL.

V usage is TRBV30 and J usage is TRBJ1-1; TRBD1 might be the D (5 bases). V was cut by 1 base and J by 1 base, with 13 bases left in between. The CDR3 consists of 15 residues. Germline V gene data show CDR1 as GTSNPN and CDR2 as SVGIG (reference sequence). The CDR3 DNA reads TGTGCCTGGAGTGCCACAGACAGAAAGAACACTGAAGCTTTCTTT. Translated: CAWSATDRKNTEAFF.

This chain uses TRBV5-1 with TRBJ2-1; TRBD2 aligns across 11 bases. The CDR3 is 17 residues long. Looked up from germline, CDR1 is SGHRS and CDR2 is YFSETQ. V shed 1 base and J 5 bases; nucleotides not matched to a gene: 8. The CDR3 DNA sequence: TGCGCCAGCAGCTTGACCTCCGGGACTAGCGGAAACAATGAGCAGTTCTTC. Amino acids: CASSLTSGTSGNNEQFF.

V is TRBV27 and J is TRBJ1-5, with TRBD1 matching 7 bases. The germline gives CDR1 MNHEY, CDR2 SMNVEV (reference sequence). The CDR3 has 14 residues. The V gene end was trimmed by 3 bases and the J gene end by 4 bases; junction bases not matched to a gene: 3. CDR3 protein: CASSFQGVNQPQHF. The CDR3 nucleotides are TGTGCCAGCAGTTTCCAGGGGGTAAATCAGCCCCAGCATTTT.

This chain uses TRBV6-5 with TRBJ1-1; 9 bases are a match to TRBD1. Germline V gene sequence: CDR1 MNHEY, CDR2 SVGAGI. The CDR3 spans 13 residues. The junction had 4 bases not matched to a gene; V was cut back by 8 bases and J by 3 bases. CDR3 residues: CASSRTGDTEAFF. Written as DNA, the CDR3 is TGTGCCAGCTCTCGGACAGGGGACACTGAAGCTTTCTTT.